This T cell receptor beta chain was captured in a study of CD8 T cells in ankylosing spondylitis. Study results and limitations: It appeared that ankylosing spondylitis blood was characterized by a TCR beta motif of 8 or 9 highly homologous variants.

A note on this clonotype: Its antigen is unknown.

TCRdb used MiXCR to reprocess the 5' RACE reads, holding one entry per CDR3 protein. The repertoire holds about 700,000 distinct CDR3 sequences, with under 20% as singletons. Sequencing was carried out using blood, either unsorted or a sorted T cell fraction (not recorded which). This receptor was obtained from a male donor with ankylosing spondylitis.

The CDR3 nucleotides read TGTGCCAGTAGTGAGACAGGGGGAAGAGACTATGGCTACACCTTC. It yields the protein CASSETGGRDYGYTF. The chain joins TRBV19 to TRBJ1-2; 9 bases fit TRBD1. V lost 5 bases and J lost 3; bases outside the gene matches: 7. Germline CDR1 LNHDA, CDR2 SQIVND (reference sequence). CDR3 length equals 15 residues. Using reference TRBV19 and TRBJ1-2 for the parts outside the CDR3, the full variable domain is DGGITQSPKYLFRKEGQNVTLSCEQNLNHDAMYWYRQDPGQGLRLIYYSQIVNDFQKGDIAEGYSVSREKKESFPLTVTSAQKNPTAFYLCASSETGGRDYGYTFGSGTRLTVV.